These 16 T cell receptor beta chains originate from one sample sequenced in a study of shared clonotypes between healthy human individuals (dated by TCRdb to 2018 to 2021). The library was built by means of the immunoSEQ multiplex PCR assay. The table comes from immuneACCESS by way of TCRdb, which keeps in-frame sequences with V and J called. Part of the clones is missing from these tables; in studies checked, under half for an unresolved V gene and the rest for unknown reasons. Within this sample are 2 million to 2.5 million clones, with about nine tenths of them counted one time only. Roughly 0.34% of the sample is in the top ten clones. Sequencing was carried out using naive CD4+ T cells from PBMCs. In the paper's terms, the cell subset or site label means: CD45RA+ positively selected. The receptors originated from a man aged 18 to 30 in good health. Some clones in this sample may be carry-over from other donors' samples.

Only one count was recorded for this clone. The chain links TRBV9 to TRBJ2-7; 15 bases fit TRBD2. The CDR3 consists of 16 residues. Per germline, CDR1 SGDLS and CDR2 YYNGEE. V trimming: 3 bases; J trimming: 7 bases; junction bases outside the gene matches: 8. The CDR3 region has the DNA TGTGCCAGCAGCGCTGGACTAGCGGGAGGGCCGGGAGAGCAGTACTTC. This encodes CASSAGLAGGPGEQYF.

The chain has TRBV28 and TRBJ2-1, with 7 positions matching TRBD2. Looked up from germline, CDR1 is MDHEN and CDR2 is SYDVKM. There are 15 residues in the CDR3. Trimming took 5 bases from V and 2 from J; bases not matched to a gene: 6. For the CDR3, the DNA is TGTGCCAGCAGTAGGACTAGTAGTACCTACAATGAGCAGTTCTTC. It specifies CASSRTSSTYNEQFF.

The CDR3 is CASSLRVGVGGNNEQFF. The DNA of the CDR3 is TGTGCCAGCAGCTTACGAGTCGGGGTAGGGGGAAACAATGAGCAGTTCTTC. The chain recombines TRBV7-2 with TRBJ2-1; TRBD1 is a possible D gene (6 bases). Between the trimmed V and J ends, which lost 2 bases and 5 bases, there was a span of 19 bases. The germline gives CDR1 SGHTA, CDR2 FQGNSA. CDR3 length equals 17 residues.

The chain joins TRBV9 to TRBJ2-2, with 8 bases that match TRBD2. The V and J ends lost 0 bases and 7 bases, in that order; junction bases with no gene match: 8. CDR3 length: 16 residues. CDR1 is SGDLS and CDR2 is YYNGEE in the germline V gene. CDR3 bases: TGTGCCAGCAGCGTAGCAACGGGAGGGCCTCTCGGGGAGCTGTTTTTT. Protein product: CASSVATGGPLGELFF.

Of note for this clone: The same CDR3 can be traced to other DNA sequences in this sample. The genes are TRBV5-1 and TRBJ1-2, with TRBD1 as a possible D gene (5 bases). CDR3 length: 14 amino acids. Germline loops: CDR1 SGHRS, CDR2 YFSETQ. Trimming removed 4 bases at V and 4 bases at J, with 14 bases between. In DNA, the CDR3 is TGCGCCAGCAGCCCCGGGACCTCAGGCTATGGCTACACCTTC. It specifies CASSPGTSGYGYTF. Full variable domain (missing parts from reference TRBV5-1 and TRBJ1-2): KAGVTQTPRYLIKTRGQQVTLSCSPISGHRSVSWYQQTPGQGLQFLFEYFSETQRNKGNFPGRFSGRQFSNSRSEMNVSTLELGDSALYLCASSPGTSGYGYTFGSGTRLTVV.

The rearrangement uses TRBV10-3 and TRBJ2-2; maybe TRBD1 (5 bases). Looked up from germline, CDR1 is ENHRY and CDR2 is SYGVKD. This CDR3 contains 14 residues. V dropped 8 bases and J dropped 7 bases, with 17 bases sitting between them. This CDR3 reads CAIRPRTPGGELFF. CDR3 DNA sequence: TGTGCCATCCGACCGCGGACACCAGGCGGGGAGCTGTTTTTT.

This clone has only one observation. The gene calls are TRBV28 and TRBJ1-1; a possible D gene is TRBD1 (5 bases). Germline V gene lookup returns CDR1 MDHEN and CDR2 SYDVKM. V gave up 4 bases and J gave up 3 bases, with 15 bases separating them. The CDR3 is 15 residues long. In nucleotides, the CDR3 is TGTGCCAGCAGTTCCATGGACACCGCCGACACTGAAGCTTTCTTT. Translated: CASSSMDTADTEAFF.

The gene calls are TRBV5-1 and TRBJ1-4, with D possibly matching TRBD1 (5 bases). The CDR3 runs 15 residues. Germline lookup yields CDR1 SGHRS and CDR2 YFSETQ. V dropped 0 bases and J dropped 2 bases, with 8 bases sitting between them. In DNA form, the CDR3 reads TGCGCCAGCAGCTTGGAGGGGAACACTAATGAAAAACTGTTTTTT. Amino acid sequence: CASSLEGNTNEKLFF.

This clone has just one count. The V call is TRBV11-3, the J call TRBJ2-6; D ambiguous. The CDR3 contains 13 residues. Germline assignment: CDR1 SGHNT and CDR2 YENEEA. Trimming removed 4 bases from V and 2 bases from J, with 3 bases in between. The chain's CDR3 is CASSSTGANVLTF. In DNA, the CDR3 is TGTGCCAGCAGCTCCACTGGGGCCAACGTCCTGACTTTC. Filled out from reference TRBV11-3 and TRBJ2-6, the complete variable domain reads EAGVVQSPRYKIIEKKQPVAFWCNPISGHNTLYWYLQNLGQGPELLIRYENEEAVDDSQLPKDRFSAERLKGVDSTLKIQPAELGDSAVYLCASSSTGANVLTFGAGSRLTVL.

CDR3 region: CASSVEPGSPYEQYF. CDR3 bases: TGTGCCAGCAGCGTGGAGCCAGGCAGTCCCTACGAGCAGTACTTC. V gene TRBV6-1 combines with J gene TRBJ2-7; D unclear. Trimming shortened V by 6 bases and J by 2 bases, and 17 bases separated the two germline ends. CDR3 length: 15 residues. CDR1 is MNHNS and CDR2 is SASEGT in the germline V gene.

The chain links TRBV7-2 to TRBJ2-4, with unresolved D. This CDR3 is 15 amino acids long. Trimming left V 2 bases short and J 0 bases short, with 8 bases between. CDR1 is SGHTA, CDR2 FQGNSA, per germline. This CDR3 reads CASSLWQLAKNIQYF. In nucleotides, the CDR3 is TGTGCCAGCAGCTTATGGCAGCTAGCCAAAAACATTCAGTACTTC.

The V call is TRBV27, the J call TRBJ2-2; 10 bases map to TRBD2. This CDR3 region has 16 residues. V was pared by 3 bases and J by 7 bases, with 8 bases of the junction left unmatched. CDR1 MNHEY and CDR2 SMNVEV come from the germline V gene (reference sequence). CDR3 residues: CASSFIAGGTGGELFF. CDR3 DNA sequence: TGTGCCAGCAGTTTTATAGCGGGAGGAACGGGCGGGGAGCTGTTTTTT.

The chain carries TRBV16 and TRBJ2-1, with 11 positions matching TRBD1. The CDR3 runs 18 residues. V lost 4 bases, J lost 7 bases, and 15 bases stayed unmatched. From germline, CDR1 is KGHSY and CDR2 FQNENV. CDR3 in amino acids: CASSPIYAPGQGGNEQFF. The CDR3 DNA sequence: TGTGCCAGCAGCCCCATCTATGCCCCGGGACAGGGGGGGAATGAGCAGTTCTTC.

V and J are TRBV28 and TRBJ1-1; the match to TRBD1 covers 8 bases. V was pared by 6 bases and J by 1 base, with 7 bases of the junction left unmatched. Germline values: CDR1 MDHEN, CDR2 SYDVKM. The CDR3 sequence is 15 residues long. The CDR3 loop reads CASSRSGQGNTEAFF. The CDR3 bases are TGTGCCAGCAGCCGATCCGGACAGGGGAACACTGAAGCTTTCTTT. The full variable domain, rest sourced from reference TRBV28 and TRBJ1-1, is DVKVTQSSRYLVKRTGEKVFLECVQDMDHENMFWYRQDPGLGLRLIYFSYDVKMKEKGDIPEGYSVSREKKERFSLILESASTNQTSMYLCASSRSGQGNTEAFFGQGTRLTVV.

The V gene is TRBV4-1, the J gene TRBJ2-3; D is perhaps TRBD1 (5 bases). Germline loops: CDR1 MGHRA, CDR2 YSYEKL. Deletions cut 4 bases from V and 4 bases from J, with 18 bases between. CDR3 length equals 16 residues. The CDR3 is CASSLTQWGSSDTQYF. Here the CDR3 DNA reads TGCGCCAGCAGCCTGACGCAATGGGGCTCCTCAGATACGCAGTATTTT.

This chain uses TRBV4-2 with TRBJ2-7, with D possibly matching TRBD1 (6 bases). Trimming removed 0 bases from V and 2 bases from J, with 14 bases in between. The CDR3 runs 16 residues. Germline lookup yields CDR1 LGHNA and CDR2 YNFKEQ. In DNA form, the CDR3 reads TGTGCCAGCAGCCAAGATCCCTGGCAGGGGACCTACGAGCAGTACTTC. Its translation is CASSQDPWQGTYEQYF.